These 27 T cell receptor beta chains came from one sample sequenced in a study of T cell changes during pregnancy in multiple sclerosis. Clones were sequenced by immunoSEQ multiplex PCR, and TCRdb holds only the in-frame ones, with some missing. The sample carries under 70,000 clones, almost 95% recorded once. The sample here was peripheral blood, taken in the third trimester of pregnancy. The receptors were gathered from a female donor in good health, enrolled as a control in a pregnancy study.

The chain employs TRBV28 and TRBJ2-7, with TRBD2 matching 14 bases. Per germline, CDR1 MDHEN and CDR2 SYDVKM. V dropped 3 bases and J dropped 4; count of bases not matched to a gene: 5. The CDR3 covers 16 residues. The CDR3 sequence is CASSLTSGRASYEQYF. CDR3 DNA sequence: TGTGCCAGCAGTTTGACTAGCGGGAGGGCCTCGTACGAGCAGTACTTC. Full variable domain (remainder filled in from reference TRBV28 and TRBJ2-7): DVKVTQSSRYLVKRTGEKVFLECVQDMDHENMFWYRQDPGLGLRLIYFSYDVKMKEKGDIPEGYSVSREKKERFSLILESASTNQTSMYLCASSLTSGRASYEQYFGPGTRLTVT.

V and J are TRBV7-9 and TRBJ2-5; D may be TRBD2 (6 bases). This CDR3 contains 13 residues. The ends were cut back, 5 bases at V and 2 bases at J, with 9 bases in the middle. In germline, CDR1 is SEHNR, CDR2 FQNEAQ (reference sequence). The CDR3 nucleotides are TGTGCCAGCAGCGGGAGGCCTCAAGAGACCCAGTACTTC. Translated: CASSGRPQETQYF. Drawing the rest from reference TRBV7-9 and TRBJ2-5, the complete variable domain is DTGVSQNPRHKITKRGQNVTFRCDPISEHNRLYWYRQTLGQGPEFLTYFQNEAQLEKSRLLSDRFSAERPKGSFSTLEIQRTEQGDSAMYLCASSGRPQETQYFGPGTRLLVL.

The chain employs TRBV19 and TRBJ2-1; 7 nucleotides align to TRBD1. V trimming: 4 bases; J trimming: 4 bases; junction bases outside the gene matches: 7. This CDR3 is 15 amino acids long. CDR1 is LNHDA and CDR2 is SQIVND in the germline V gene (reference sequence). This CDR3 is CASSTRQGLYNEQFF. The CDR3 DNA reads TGTGCCAGTAGTACCCGACAGGGCCTATACAATGAGCAGTTCTTC. The variable domain in full, with the rest retrieved from reference TRBV19 and TRBJ2-1, is DGGITQSPKYLFRKEGQNVTLSCEQNLNHDAMYWYRQDPGQGLRLIYYSQIVNDFQKGDIAEGYSVSREKKESFPLTVTSAQKNPTAFYLCASSTRQGLYNEQFFGPGTRLTVL.

The V gene is TRBV18, the J gene TRBJ2-2; 10 bases are shared with TRBD1. V was pared by 1 base and J by 4 bases, with 3 bases of the junction left unmatched. The CDR3 contains 16 residues. Germline assignment: CDR1 KGHSH and CDR2 LQKENI. The CDR3 region is CASSPLGQGLTGELFF. CDR3 DNA: TGTGCCAGCTCACCACTGGGACAGGGGCTCACCGGGGAGCTGTTTTTT.

This chain joins TRBV6-6 and TRBJ2-7, with 9 bases fitting TRBD1. This CDR3 region has 14 residues. Unmatched junction bases numbered 8, after V lost 7 bases and J lost 4 bases. From germline, CDR1 is MNHNY and CDR2 SVGAGI (reference sequence). The CDR3 bases are TGTGCCAGCACCTTGGACAGGGGACGATACGAGCAGTACTTC. Its translation is CASTLDRGRYEQYF.

The CDR3, as DNA: TGTGCCAGCAGCCGGACAGGGATCTATGGCTACACCTTC. Amino acid sequence: CASSRTGIYGYTF. The chain is built from TRBV11-1 and TRBJ1-2, with 8 positions matching TRBD1. This CDR3 contains 13 residues. CDR1 and CDR2 (germline): SGHAT, FQDESV (reference sequence). The V and J ends lost 5 bases and 4 bases, in that order; junction bases with no gene match: 3. Complete variable domain (other parts from reference TRBV11-1 and TRBJ1-2): EAEVAQSPRYKITEKSQAVAFWCDPISGHATLYWYRQILGQGPELLVQFQDESVVDDSQLPKDRFSAERLKGVDSTLKIQPAELGDSAMYLCASSRTGIYGYTFGSGTRLTVV.

This sequence joins TRBV7-2 and TRBJ2-7, with 7 bases fitting TRBD2. The length of the CDR3 is 16 residues. Germline CDR1 reads SGHTA; CDR2 reads FQGNSA. V shed 1 base, J shed 6 bases, and the junction held 12 bases outside the gene matches. CDR3 nucleotides: TGTGCCAGCAGCTTAGACCCCGGCACAACGGGGGGCGAGCAGTACTTC. Translation gives CASSLDPGTTGGEQYF.

The chain has TRBV27 and TRBJ2-3; D is ambiguous. This CDR3 has 14 residues. V was shortened by 5 bases and J by 0 bases, with 9 bases between the two germline ends. Germline V gene lookup returns CDR1 MNHEY and CDR2 SMNVEV (reference sequence). The CDR3 coding sequence is TGTGCCAGCAGTGTAGTCTCAAGCACAGATACGCAGTATTTT. Translating it yields CASSVVSSTDTQYF.

This chain joins TRBV7-8 and TRBJ2-7; D ambiguous. The ends were cut back, 4 bases at V and 7 bases at J, with 11 bases in the middle. The CDR3 totals 12 residues. Germline values: CDR1 SGHVS, CDR2 FQNEAQ. The CDR3 bases are TGTGCCAGCAGCTCACACCCTTTAGAGCAGTACTTC. It encodes CASSSHPLEQYF.

The CDR3 DNA is TGTGCCAGCACTGTTACTAGCGGGATGGCTGAGCAGTTCTTC. Amino acids: CASTVTSGMAEQFF. The chain uses TRBV25-1 and TRBJ2-1; 10 bases line up with TRBD2. Trimming removed 7 bases from V and 9 bases from J; junction bases left unmatched: 9. The CDR3 length is 14 residues. Looked up from germline, CDR1 is MGHDK and CDR2 is SYGVNS.

The chain carries TRBV5-4 and TRBJ2-4; D might be TRBD1 (6 bases). CDR3 length: 16 amino acids. Germline V gene sequence: CDR1 SGHNT, CDR2 YYREEE (reference sequence). The V gene lost 0 bases and the J gene lost 3 bases, with 13 bases spanning the gap. The CDR3: CASSLGGGIDKNIQYF. The CDR3 DNA is TGTGCCAGCAGCTTGGGTGGGGGCATCGACAAAAACATTCAGTACTTC.

The genes are TRBV5-5 and TRBJ2-2; unclear D gene. In germline, CDR1 is SGHKS, CDR2 YYEKEE (reference sequence). Trimming took 0 bases from V and 0 from J, leaving 9 bases between them. The CDR3 has 16 residues. CDR3 loop: CASSLAVLSNTGELFF. The DNA of the CDR3 is TGTGCCAGCAGCTTGGCGGTGCTTTCGAACACCGGGGAGCTGTTTTTT. Based on the CDR3 plus reference TRBV5-5 and TRBJ2-2, the full variable domain is DAGVTQSPTHLIKTRGQQVTLRCSPISGHKSVSWYQQVLGQGPQFIFQYYEKEERGRGNFPDRFSARQFPNYSSELNVNALLLGDSALYLCASSLAVLSNTGELFFGEGSRLTVL.

The V gene is TRBV5-4, the J gene TRBJ2-7; 9 bases line up with TRBD1. V lost 0 bases and J lost 11; bases outside the gene matches: 9. The length of the CDR3 is 14 residues. Germline V gene sequence: CDR1 SGHNT, CDR2 YYREEE (reference sequence). In DNA form, the CDR3 reads TGTGCCAGCAGCTTGGCCCGGGACAGGGTCAGTGAGTACTTC. As protein: CASSLARDRVSEYF.

V is TRBV7-8 and J is TRBJ2-1; tentative D call: TRBD2 (5 bases). The CDR3 extends over 19 amino acids. CDR1 and CDR2 from the germline V gene are SGHVS and FQNEAQ. V gave up 5 bases and J gave up 3 bases, with 26 bases separating them. In DNA, the CDR3 is TGTGCCAGCAGCCCACGGGCGGGTTTGGGCCCGGCTCACTACAATGAGCAGTTCTTC. Amino acid sequence: CASSPRAGLGPAHYNEQFF. Full variable domain (rest looked up from reference TRBV7-8 and TRBJ2-1): GAGVSQSPRYKVAKRGQDVALRCDPISGHVSLFWYQQALGQGPEFLTYFQNEAQLDKSGLPSDRFFAERPEGSVSTLKIQRTQQEDSAVYLCASSPRAGLGPAHYNEQFFGPGTRLTVL.

This chain links TRBV5-1 with TRBJ1-2; maybe TRBD1 (5 bases). The V and J ends lost 3 bases and 2 bases respectively, with 14 bases between them. The CDR3 length is 15 residues. The germline V gene has CDR1 SGHRS and CDR2 YFSETQ. This CDR3 reads CASSSGPGMNYGYTF. Here the CDR3 DNA reads TGCGCCAGCAGCTCAGGGCCAGGGATGAACTATGGCTACACCTTC.

CDR3 bases: TGTGCCACCAGCAGAGGGAGAACAGAGACCCAGTACTTC. Translated: CATSRGRTETQYF. This chain links TRBV15 with TRBJ2-5; D uncertain. This CDR3 spans 13 amino acids. Germline V CDR1 and CDR2: LNHNV, YYDKDF (reference sequence). Trimming cost V 1 base and J 4 bases, with 7 bases left between them.

This chain connects TRBV7-3 to TRBJ2-1; 7 bases align to TRBD2. V trimming: 2 bases; J trimming: 3 bases; junction bases outside the gene matches: 4. The CDR3 contains 15 residues. Germline CDR1 is SGHTA and CDR2 is FQGTGA. Here the CDR3 DNA reads TGTGCCAGCAGCTTAGCGGGAGACGACTACAATGAGCAGTTCTTC. Amino acids: CASSLAGDDYNEQFF.

This clone has only one observation. This chain uses TRBV7-8 with TRBJ2-7, with TRBD2 as a possible D gene (5 bases). The CDR3 contains 14 residues. V lost 0 bases and J lost 6, with 12 bases in between. Germline V gives CDR1 SGHVS, CDR2 FQNEAQ. CDR3 DNA: TGTGCCAGCAGCTTAGCGTTAGCAACTAGCGAGCAGTACTTC. Its protein product is CASSLALATSEQYF. Using reference TRBV7-8 and TRBJ2-7 for the parts outside the CDR3, the full variable domain is GAGVSQSPRYKVAKRGQDVALRCDPISGHVSLFWYQQALGQGPEFLTYFQNEAQLDKSGLPSDRFFAERPEGSVSTLKIQRTQQEDSAVYLCASSLALATSEQYFGPGTRLTVT.

This chain links TRBV19 with TRBJ2-1; D might be TRBD1 (6 bases). Between the trimmed V and J ends, which lost 4 bases and 0 bases, there was a span of 7 bases. The germline V gene has CDR1 LNHDA and CDR2 SQIVND (reference sequence). This CDR3 comprises 14 residues. CDR3 loop: CASSTGVSYNEQFF. The CDR3 region has the DNA TGTGCCAGTAGTACAGGGGTCTCCTACAATGAGCAGTTCTTC.

The CDR3 DNA follows: TGTGCCAGCAGTTCAACCCCCAGGGCAGCTGGCTACACCTTC. It specifies CASSSTPRAAGYTF. V is TRBV28 and J is TRBJ1-2; D is possibly TRBD1 (5 bases). Trimming took 4 bases from V and 7 from J, leaving 16 bases between them. This CDR3 is 14 amino acids long. The germline V gene encodes CDR1 MDHEN and CDR2 SYDVKM.

The genes are TRBV5-6 and TRBJ1-5; 7 bases are shared with TRBD1. CDR1 and CDR2 from the germline V gene are SGHDT and YYEEEE. Losses at the gene ends were 4 bases for V and 0 bases for J; bases not matched to a gene: 4. The CDR3 length is 15 residues. The CDR3 loop is CASSLRDSSNQPQHF. The CDR3 region has the DNA TGTGCCAGCAGCCTGCGGGACAGTAGCAATCAGCCCCAGCATTTT.

As DNA, the CDR3 is TGTGCCAGCAGCTCCGCCGACGGTCCAGGGGGAAAACTGTTTTTT. It is translated as CASSSADGPGGKLFF. The chain joins TRBV7-9 to TRBJ1-4; TRBD1 agrees at 7 bases. The trim removed 4 bases at V and 10 bases at J, leaving 12 bases unmatched. Germline-derived CDR1 and CDR2 are SEHNR and FQNEAQ (reference sequence). The CDR3 runs 15 residues. The variable domain in full, completed from reference TRBV7-9 and TRBJ1-4, reads DTGVSQNPRHKITKRGQNVTFRCDPISEHNRLYWYRQTLGQGPEFLTYFQNEAQLEKSRLLSDRFSAERPKGSFSTLEIQRTEQGDSAMYLCASSSADGPGGKLFFGSGTQLSVL.

The chain joins TRBV7-2 to TRBJ2-7, with 9 bases aligning to TRBD1. Per the germline V gene, CDR1 is SGHTA and CDR2 is FQGNSA. The length of the CDR3 is 16 residues. With 2 bases clipped from V and 0 bases from J, the junction kept 5 bases outside the gene matches. CDR3 coding DNA: TGTGCCAGCAGCTTAAGGGGGGGACAGGGCTCCTACGAGCAGTACTTC. Translating gives CASSLRGGQGSYEQYF.

The chain links TRBV18 to TRBJ1-2; the match to TRBD1 covers 8 bases. Trimming at V came to 3 bases and at J to 8 bases, leaving 8 bases not matched to a gene. Germline V gene lookup returns CDR1 KGHSH and CDR2 LQKENI. The CDR3 length is 14 residues. The CDR3 bases are TGTGCCAGCTCACCCCCCCTGGACAGGGAAGGCTACACCTTC. Translation: CASSPPLDREGYTF. Supplemented by reference TRBV18 and TRBJ1-2, the full variable domain reads NAGVMQNPRHLVRRRGQEARLRCSPMKGHSHVYWYRQLPEEGLKFMVYLQKENIIDESGMPKERFSAEFPKEGPSILRIQQVVRGDSAAYFCASSPPLDREGYTFGSGTRLTVV.

J is TRBJ1-1 and V is TRBV30, with a possible D match to TRBD1 (5 bases). V was shortened by 6 bases and J by 6 bases, with 17 bases between the two germline ends. Germline lookup yields CDR1 GTSNPN and CDR2 SVGIG (reference sequence). The CDR3 has 13 amino acids. The CDR3 region has the DNA TGTGCCTGCAGGGTCTCAGTGATTGCTGAAGCTTTCTTT. The encoded protein is CACRVSVIAEAFF.

The V gene is TRBV9, the J gene TRBJ2-3; 12 bases agree with TRBD2. Losses at the gene ends were 4 bases for V and 6 bases for J; bases not matched to a gene: 12. This CDR3 comprises 17 residues. Germline CDR1 is SGDLS and CDR2 is YYNGEE. The CDR3 is CASSSTSSGGALDTQYF. The CDR3 region has the DNA TGTGCCAGCAGCTCAACTTCTAGCGGGGGGGCTCTGGATACGCAGTATTTT. Filled out from reference TRBV9 and TRBJ2-3, the complete variable domain reads DSGVTQTPKHLITATGQRVTLRCSPRSGDLSVYWYQQSLDQGLQFLIQYYNGEERAKGNILERFSAQQFPDLHSELNLSSLELGDSALYFCASSSTSSGGALDTQYFGPGTRLTVL.

This rearrangement joins TRBV27 to TRBJ2-7, with 13 positions matching TRBD2. Per germline, CDR1 MNHEY and CDR2 SMNVEV (reference sequence). V lost 9 bases, J lost 3 bases, and 8 bases stayed unmatched. The CDR3 totals 15 residues. In nucleotides, the CDR3 is TGTGCCAGTCGACTAGCGGGAGGCAACAACTACGAGCAGTACTTC. Residues: CASRLAGGNNYEQYF.